This T cell receptor (beta chain) was observed in a study of cytomegalovirus exposure and HLA in healthy donors. Study observations and caveats: Presence/absence analyses supposed approximately even sequencing depth among donors. Several of the most significant clusters appeared linked to common viral pathogens, based on a later analysis.

Trimming pared 7 bases from V and 7 bases from J, leaving 7 bases between. CDR1 SEHNR and CDR2 FQNEAQ come from the germline V gene (reference sequence). CDR3 size: 11 residues. The PCR made use of 60 Vbeta and 13 Jbeta primers. Libraries were prepared by immunoSEQ multiplex PCR; TCRdb keeps only in-frame clonotypes and omits some of them. The table has approximately 190,000 clones, 84% seen once. As concerns this clone: Its antigen is unknown.

The gene calls are TRBV7-9 and TRBJ1-4; no clear D. The specimen sequenced was PBMCs. This TCR was sampled from a boy between 10 and 17 years old in good health and CMV-seronegative. CDR3 DNA sequence: TGTGCCAGCACCCCCGGTGAAAAACTGTTTTTT. It yields the protein CASTPGEKLFF.